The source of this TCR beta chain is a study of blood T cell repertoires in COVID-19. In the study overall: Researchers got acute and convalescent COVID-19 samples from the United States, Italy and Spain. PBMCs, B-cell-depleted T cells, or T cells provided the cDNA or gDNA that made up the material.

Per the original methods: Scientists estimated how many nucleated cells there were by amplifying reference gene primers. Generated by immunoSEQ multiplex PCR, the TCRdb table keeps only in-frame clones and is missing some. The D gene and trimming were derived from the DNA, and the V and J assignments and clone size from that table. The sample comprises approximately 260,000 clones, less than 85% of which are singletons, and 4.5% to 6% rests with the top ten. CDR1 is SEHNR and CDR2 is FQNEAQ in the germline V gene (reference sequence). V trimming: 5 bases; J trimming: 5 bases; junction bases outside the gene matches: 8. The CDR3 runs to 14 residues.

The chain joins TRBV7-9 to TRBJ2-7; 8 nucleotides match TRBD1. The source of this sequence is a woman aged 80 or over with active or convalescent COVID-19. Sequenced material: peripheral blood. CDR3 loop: CASSPRTGMDEQYF. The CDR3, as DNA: TGTGCCAGCAGCCCCAGGACAGGGATGGACGAGCAGTACTTC.